Detailed here is one T cell receptor beta chain. Measured with immunoSEQ multiplex PCR; TCRdb has only the in-frame clones, and not every one. The sample yields about 400,000 clones, 88% seen once. The CDR3 covers 15 residues. The germline CDR1 and CDR2 sequences are SGHAT and FQNNGV. J lost 4 bases, V lost 0 bases, and 6 bases had no gene match. The sample comes from a study of blood T cell repertoires in COVID-19. Study-level background: The samples span acute and convalescent COVID-19 from the United States, Italy and Spain.

Cohort allocation depended upon clinical history that participants reported. This chain links TRBV11-2 with TRBJ2-7; 7 bases are shared with TRBD1. The sample consisted of PBMCs or T cells enriched from blood (not recorded which). This sequence was found in a woman in her thirties or forties with acute COVID-19. This CDR3 is CASSLELTGWYEQYF. In DNA form, the CDR3 reads TGTGCCAGCAGCTTAGAGTTGACAGGGTGGTACGAGCAGTACTTC.